Listed below are T cell receptor beta chains from one sample, sequenced in a study of siplizumab effects on memory and regulatory T cells. Profiling relied on immunoSEQ multiplex PCR, and the TCRdb table lists in-frame clones only, not all of them. The sample has 15,000 to 20,000 clones, more than 35% seen once. Their cognate antigens are unknown. Specimen: CFSE-low (dividing) CD4+ T cells sorted from an allogeneic mixed lymphocyte reaction. Every receptor here comes from a human donor in good health; the cells came from an allogeneic mixed lymphocyte reaction. Each CDR3 is given with its conserved first and last residue. Each record gives: clone size, J gene, D gene, V gene, CDR3 length, CDR3 protein, CDR3 DNA. The D gene is left open where the match is weak. Clone size is shown for a subset of rows, as once, few, many or a class of expanded clone.

size: .
J: TRBJ1-2
D: .
V: TRBV4-3
length: 15
CDR3: CASSQVGGELYGYTF
DNA: TGCGCCAGCAGCCAAGTGGGGGGGGAACTCTATGGCTACACCTTC

size: .
J: TRBJ2-3
D: TRBD1
V: TRBV28
length: 12
CDR3: CASRAGGDTQYF
DNA: TGTGCCAGCAGGGCAGGGGGAGATACGCAGTATTTT

size: .
J: TRBJ1-1
D: .
V: TRBV7-8
length: 15
CDR3: CASSLALGGAVQAFF
DNA: TGTGCCAGCAGCTTAGCGTTGGGGGGGGCAGTCCAAGCTTTCTTT

size: .
J: TRBJ1-1
D: .
V: TRBV6-5
length: 13
CDR3: CASSYSQGNEAFF
DNA: TGTGCCAGCAGTTACTCGCAGGGAAATGAAGCTTTCTTT

size: .
J: TRBJ1-1
D: .
V: TRBV11-2
length: 14
CDR3: CASSLLGGNTEAFF
DNA: TGTGCCAGCAGCTTATTGGGGGGGAACACTGAAGCTTTCTTT

size: few
J: TRBJ2-1
D: TRBD1
V: TRBV6-5
length: 14
CDR3: CASRGTGVYNEQFF
DNA: TGTGCCAGCAGGGGGACAGGAGTTTACAATGAGCAGTTCTTC

size: .
J: TRBJ2-2
D: .
V: TRBV5-1
length: 14
CDR3: CASSWQVNTGELFF
DNA: TGCGCCAGCAGCTGGCAGGTCAACACCGGGGAGCTGTTTTTT

size: once
J: TRBJ2-4
D: .
V: TRBV6-6
length: 15
CDR3: CASNWPTGAKNIQYF
DNA: TGTGCCAGCAACTGGCCTACAGGAGCCAAAAACATTCAGTACTTC

size: .
J: TRBJ2-3
D: TRBD2
V: TRBV7-8
length: 16
CDR3: CASSPVAGGVPDTQYF
DNA: TGTGCCAGCAGCCCGGTAGCGGGGGGGGTTCCAGATACGCAGTATTTT

size: few
J: TRBJ1-2
D: .
V: TRBV19
length: 11
CDR3: CASTQGRGYTF
DNA: TGTGCCAGTACCCAAGGGAGGGGCTACACCTTC

size: .
J: TRBJ2-3
D: .
V: TRBV6-5
length: 13
CDR3: CASSYYRADTQYF
DNA: TGTGCCAGCAGTTATTACAGGGCAGATACGCAGTATTTT

size: few
J: TRBJ1-2
D: .
V: TRBV28
length: 12
CDR3: CASSLNRYGYTF
DNA: TGTGCCAGCAGTTTAAACCGGTATGGCTACACCTTC

size: .
J: TRBJ1-2
D: .
V: TRBV5-6
length: 13
CDR3: CASSLAGSYGYTF
DNA: TGTGCCAGCAGCTTGGCCGGCAGCTATGGCTACACCTTC

size: .
J: TRBJ1-6
D: .
V: TRBV29-1
length: 13
CDR3: CSVVFFYNSPLHF
DNA: TGCAGCGTTGTATTCTTCTATAATTCACCCCTCCACTTT

size: .
J: TRBJ2-1
D: TRBD2
V: TRBV7-3
length: 17
CDR3: CASSYYPGLATGGEQFF
DNA: TGTGCCAGCAGTTATTACCCGGGACTAGCGACTGGCGGTGAGCAGTTCTTC

size: .
J: TRBJ2-1
D: .
V: TRBV10-2
length: 14
CDR3: CASSLGYRGNEQFF
DNA: TGCGCCAGCAGTCTCGGCTATCGGGGGAATGAGCAGTTCTTC

size: .
J: TRBJ2-2
D: .
V: TRBV10-3
length: 12
CDR3: CAISESVGELFF
DNA: TGTGCCATCAGTGAGTCAGTCGGGGAGCTGTTTTTT

size: few
J: TRBJ1-5
D: TRBD1
V: TRBV28
length: 14
CDR3: CASRSGQGGQPQHF
DNA: TGTGCCAGCAGGTCCGGACAGGGGGGACAGCCCCAGCATTTT

size: .
J: TRBJ2-2
D: .
V: TRBV28
length: 15
CDR3: CASSPPHANTGELFF
DNA: TGTGCCAGCAGTCCACCCCATGCGAACACCGGGGAGCTGTTTTTT

size: medium-sized
J: TRBJ2-1
D: TRBD1
V: TRBV5-4
length: 15
CDR3: CASGLDRGSYNEQFF
DNA: TGTGCCAGCGGATTAGACAGGGGTTCCTACAATGAGCAGTTCTTC

size: once
J: TRBJ2-3
D: TRBD2
V: TRBV5-4
length: 16
CDR3: CASSGSGGAYLDTQYF
DNA: TGTGCCAGCAGCGGAAGCGGGGGGGCGTATTTAGATACGCAGTATTTT

size: few
J: TRBJ2-5
D: TRBD2
V: TRBV5-4
length: 15
CDR3: CASSAGTSGQETQYF
DNA: TGTGCCAGCAGCGCAGGGACTAGCGGTCAAGAGACCCAGTACTTC

size: once
J: TRBJ1-1
D: .
V: TRBV5-5
length: 12
CDR3: CASSFANTEAFF
DNA: TGTGCCAGCAGCTTCGCGAACACTGAAGCTTTCTTT

size: .
J: TRBJ1-3
D: .
V: TRBV5-4
length: 14
CDR3: CASSFTGSGNTIYF
DNA: TGTGCCAGCAGCTTCACAGGCTCTGGAAACACCATATATTTT

size: .
J: TRBJ2-3
D: .
V: TRBV28
length: 11
CDR3: CASSRQDIAYF
DNA: TGTGCCAGCAGCAGACAGGATATTGCGTATTTT

size: few
J: TRBJ2-3
D: TRBD1
V: TRBV28
length: 13
CDR3: CASCRDRLDTQYF
DNA: TGTGCCAGCTGTAGGGACAGGTTAGATACGCAGTATTTT

size: few
J: TRBJ2-5
D: .
V: TRBV19
length: 13
CDR3: CASSKRPQETQYF
DNA: TGTGCCAGTAGTAAGCGGCCTCAAGAGACCCAGTACTTC

size: .
J: TRBJ2-2
D: TRBD1
V: TRBV9
length: 16
CDR3: CASSVRSGGITGELFF
DNA: TGTGCCAGCAGCGTAAGGTCAGGGGGCATCACCGGGGAGCTGTTTTTT